The rows below give T cell receptor beta chains drawn from one sample of a study of CD8 T cells in Susac syndrome. Using its own MiXCR run on the immunoSEQ multiplex PCR reads, TCRdb lists one record per CDR3 protein. Of some 200,000 distinct CDR3 sequences in the sample, roughly 95% were seen once. The sample taken for sequencing was CD4+ T cells from PBMCs. The receptor source for this set is a human donor with Susac syndrome. Both conserved end residues are part of each CDR3. D genes are given only for firm matches. Some rows mark clone size as missing; the rest say once, few, many or name a class of expanded clone.

clone_size,v_call,j_call,d_call,cdr3_nt,cdr3_aa
once,TRBV7-2,TRBJ2-3,NA,TGTGCCAGCAGCTTAGACCCACGAGATACGCAGTATTTT,CASSLDPRDTQYF
NA,TRBV9,TRBJ2-5,NA,TGTGCCAGCAGCCCCCGCCCTCGGCGTCTAGTACAAGAGACCCAGTACTTC,CASSPRPRRLVQETQYF
NA,TRBV9,TRBJ1-1,NA,TGTGCCAGCAGCGTAGCTTGGGGTGGAAACACTGAAGCTTTCTTT,CASSVAWGGNTEAFF
NA,TRBV2,TRBJ2-7,TRBD1,TGTGCCAGCAGAGGGACAGTCTACGAGCAGTACTTC,CASRGTVYEQYF
NA,TRBV30,TRBJ1-2,NA,TGTGCCTGGAGTGTAAGGACAGCCACTATTGGCTACACCTTC,CAWSVRTATIGYTF
NA,TRBV24-1,TRBJ2-2,NA,TGTGCCACCAGTGAGGAAGTAACCGGGGAGCTGTTTTTT,CATSEEVTGELFF
NA,TRBV5-4,TRBJ2-3,TRBD1,TGTGCCAGCATATTATCTGCCCCGACAGGGCCCACAGATACGCAGTATTTT,CASILSAPTGPTDTQYF
NA,TRBV15,TRBJ1-6,NA,TGTGCCACCAGAGATATTACAGGAAATTCACCCCTCCACTTT,CATRDITGNSPLHF
NA,TRBV7-3,TRBJ2-1,TRBD2,TGTGCCAGCAGGACTAGCGGGGGGGCAAATGAGCAGTTCTTC,CASRTSGGANEQFF
once,TRBV16,TRBJ2-5,TRBD1,TGTGCCAGCAGCCAATCCAGGACAGGGACAGAGACCCAGTACTTC,CASSQSRTGTETQYF
NA,TRBV4-2,TRBJ1-1,NA,TGTGCCAGCAGCCAAGATAACAGCGAATTCACCCTGAACACTGAAGCTTTCTTT,CASSQDNSEFTLNTEAFF
once,TRBV5-1,TRBJ1-4,TRBD1,TGCGCCAGCAGCCTTGACAGGGGCCTCGAAAAACTGTTTTTT,CASSLDRGLEKLFF
NA,TRBV7-9,TRBJ1-6,NA,TGTGCCAGCAGCCCGACCGGGACTTGGGAAGGCTCACCCCTCCACTTT,CASSPTGTWEGSPLHF
NA,TRBV10-3,TRBJ1-5,TRBD1,TGTGCCATCAGTGAGTACAGGGGATTGAACAATCAGCCCCAGCATTTT,CAISEYRGLNNQPQHF
NA,TRBV30,TRBJ1-5,NA,TGTGCCTGGGGCGACGTAAATTCTGGTCAGCCCCAGCATTTT,CAWGDVNSGQPQHF
once,TRBV27,TRBJ2-7,NA,TGTGCCAGCAGCCAAGTGCCTAGCTCCTACGAGCAGTACTTC,CASSQVPSSYEQYF
NA,TRBV18,TRBJ2-1,TRBD2,TGTGCCAGCTCGCAGACTAGCGGGGGGGCCATCAATGAGCAGTTCTTC,CASSQTSGGAINEQFF
NA,TRBV20-1,TRBJ1-1,NA,TGCAGTGCCCCACAGGAATTAAACACTGAAGCTTTCTTT,CSAPQELNTEAFF
NA,TRBV29-1,TRBJ2-2,NA,TGCAGCGTTGAGGGATCGAACACCGGGGAGCTGTTTTTT,CSVEGSNTGELFF
NA,TRBV3-1,TRBJ2-2,NA,TGTGCCAGCAGCCAAGCGGTTGCGGGGACGAACACCGGGGAGCTGTTTTTT,CASSQAVAGTNTGELFF
NA,TRBV30,TRBJ2-7,NA,TGTGCCTGGAGTGTAGGATCGGGGGACGAGCAGTACTTC,CAWSVGSGDEQYF
NA,TRBV15,TRBJ2-7,NA,TGTGCCACCAGCAGAGACCTCGGTACCTACGAGCAGTACTTC,CATSRDLGTYEQYF
NA,TRBV12-3/TRBV12-4,TRBJ2-7,NA,TGTGCCAGCAGTCCCCGGGGCGCTAGAGGGAACGAGCAGTACTTC,CASSPRGARGNEQYF
NA,TRBV20-1,TRBJ1-6,TRBD1,TGCAGTGCTTCCAGGACAGGCTTTAGCTCCTATAATTCACCCCTCCACTTT,CSASRTGFSSYNSPLHF
NA,TRBV20-1,TRBJ2-5,TRBD2,TGCAGTGCTCGCCAGGGAGGGGAGACCCAGTACTTC,CSARQGGETQYF
NA,TRBV7-2,TRBJ1-6,NA,TGTGCCAGCAGCGTCGACAGTCAGAATTCACCCCTCCACTTT,CASSVDSQNSPLHF
NA,TRBV6-6,TRBJ2-3,TRBD1,TGTGCCAGCAGTGGGACAGGAAACACAGATACGCAGTATTTT,CASSGTGNTDTQYF
NA,TRBV6-2/TRBV6-3,TRBJ2-5,NA,TGTGCCAGCAACGAGGACAGCCTCCCGAGGCAAGAGACCCAGTACTTC,CASNEDSLPRQETQYF
once,TRBV7-2,TRBJ2-3,NA,TGTGCCAGCAGCTTAGGGGCAGTCACCACAGATACGCAGTATTTT,CASSLGAVTTDTQYF
NA,TRBV9,TRBJ2-2,TRBD1,TGTGCCAGCAGCGTAGCTACGTTGGGGGACAGGGTGGACACCGGGGAGCTGTTTTTT,CASSVATLGDRVDTGELFF
once,TRBV14,TRBJ2-1,NA,TGTGCCAGCAGCCAAGAGGCGTTAGCGGAATACAATGAGCAGTTCTTC,CASSQEALAEYNEQFF
NA,TRBV7-2,TRBJ2-3,TRBD1,TGTGCCAGCAGCTTAGCGGGGCAGGGGGCGCGCCCAGATACGCAGTATTTT,CASSLAGQGARPDTQYF
NA,TRBV11-2,TRBJ2-3,TRBD2,TGTGCCAGCAGCCATCTAGCGGGGGGGCCAGATACGCAGTATTTT,CASSHLAGGPDTQYF
NA,TRBV6-6,TRBJ2-3,TRBD2,TGTGCCACCGACGGGGAGGGATCTAGCACAGATACGCAGTATTTT,CATDGEGSSTDTQYF
NA,TRBV6-5,TRBJ1-1,NA,TGTGCCAGCAGTTGGGGGAGTTCCGGCACTGAAGCTTTCTTT,CASSWGSSGTEAFF
NA,TRBV13,TRBJ2-1,NA,TGTGCCAGCAGCCCTGACACCAACAATGAGCAGTTCTTC,CASSPDTNNEQFF
NA,TRBV7-2,TRBJ2-6,NA,TGTGCCAGCAGTGACCGGTCTGGGGCCAACGTCCTGACTTTC,CASSDRSGANVLTF
NA,TRBV12-3/TRBV12-4,TRBJ2-7,TRBD2,TGTGCCAGCAGTTTCCGATTAGCGGGGATACCCTACGAGCAGTACTTC,CASSFRLAGIPYEQYF
NA,TRBV7-2,TRBJ2-7,NA,TGTGCCAGCAGCAAAGAAAGAAACATGTACGAGCAGTACTTC,CASSKERNMYEQYF